This is a list of T cell receptor beta chains from one sample in a study of CD8 T cells in Susac syndrome. TCRdb reprocessed the immunoSEQ multiplex PCR reads with MiXCR, giving one entry per CDR3 protein. Here the sample spans about 120,000 distinct CDR3 sequences, 96% being singletons. Source material: CD4+ T cells from PBMCs. Receptor source: a human donor with Susac syndrome. CDR3s include the opening cysteine and the closing phenylalanine or tryptophan. A D gene is named only where the DNA matches it firmly. A row's size may be missing; if present it is once, few, many or a size class.

>TRBJ1-2|-|-|TRBV28
TGTGCCAGCAGTTCGGCCACCGGGCCTCTCTATGGCTACACCTTC
CASSSATGPLYGYTF
>TRBJ2-5|-|-|TRBV20-1
TGCAGTGCTAGAGAGGGGGCTTTAGAGACCCAGTACTTC
CSAREGALETQYF
>TRBJ2-7|-|TRBD2|TRBV20-1
TGCAGTGCTAGAGAGGGGACTAGCGGGAGAACCGAGCAGTACTTC
CSAREGTSGRTEQYF
>TRBJ2-1|-|-|TRBV30
TGTGCCTGGAGTTCGGAGCGGGCGCAGTTCTTC
CAWSSERAQFF
>TRBJ2-7|-|TRBD1|TRBV5-1
TGCGCCAGCAGCCTACAGGGGGCAGTAGGGGAGCAGTACTTC
CASSLQGAVGEQYF
>TRBJ1-1|-|-|TRBV28
TGTGCCAGCGGGACATCGACCCCTGAAGCTTTCTTT
CASGTSTPEAFF
>TRBJ2-3|-|-|TRBV20-1
TGCAGTGCTTTGGGAACTATCCTCCGGAGCACAGATACGCAGTATTTT
CSALGTILRSTDTQYF
>TRBJ1-5|-|TRBD1|TRBV6-5
TGTGCCAGCAGTACCGCGGGACAGCCAAATCAGCCCCAGCATTTT
CASSTAGQPNQPQHF
>TRBJ1-1|-|-|TRBV25-1
TGTGCCAGCAGTTGGACCGAGGGCACTGAAGCTTTCTTT
CASSWTEGTEAFF
>TRBJ1-2|-|-|TRBV29-1
TGCAGCGGTGGTGAAGGGTTGTCTGGCTACACCTTC
CSGGEGLSGYTF
>TRBJ2-1|-|TRBD1|TRBV25-1
TGTGCCAGCCAGAACGCAGGACAGGCGTACAATGAGCAGTTCTTC
CASQNAGQAYNEQFF
>TRBJ1-5|-|TRBD1|TRBV10-3
TGTGCCATCAGTGCGGGACAGGGGGCTGACCAGCCCCAGCATTTT
CAISAGQGADQPQHF
>TRBJ2-7|-|TRBD2|TRBV2
TGTGCCAGCAACCGGGACCCCGGGGGGAGGTACGAGCAGTACTTC
CASNRDPGGRYEQYF
>TRBJ2-1|-|TRBD1|TRBV5-1
TGCGCCAGCAGCAGGACAGGGTCGGGGTCCTACAATGAGCAGTTCTTC
CASSRTGSGSYNEQFF
>TRBJ2-3|once|TRBD2|TRBV20-1
TGCAGTGCTAGACCCCAGGGTAGCGGGAGGACCAAGACCACAGATACGCAGTATTTT
CSARPQGSGRTKTTDTQYF
>TRBJ2-5|-|-|TRBV2
TGTGCCAGCTCGTCTTCTGACAGGGGACTAGCCAGGGAGACCCAGTACTTC
CASSSSDRGLARETQYF
>TRBJ2-1|-|TRBD1|TRBV7-9
TGTGCCAGCAGCGTCGGGGGACAGGGTTTCAATGAGCAGTTCTTC
CASSVGGQGFNEQFF
>TRBJ2-7|-|TRBD2|TRBV15
TGTGCCACCAGCAGAGGAGGCGGGAGGCCCTACGAGCAGTACTTC
CATSRGGGRPYEQYF
>TRBJ2-7|-|-|TRBV5-1
TGCGCCAGCAGCGAGAGTAGGACCGAGCAGTACTTC
CASSESRTEQYF
>TRBJ2-1|-|TRBD2|TRBV29-1
TGCAGCGTTGATAGGCTAGCGGGAGGGTATGAGCAGTTCTTC
CSVDRLAGGYEQFF
>TRBJ2-5|-|-|TRBV5-4
TGTGCCAGCAGCCACGGCGCGAGCGGACAAGAGACCCAGTACTTC
CASSHGASGQETQYF
>TRBJ2-2|-|-|TRBV12-3/TRBV12-4
TGTGCATACCGAGCTGGGCCTTACGGGGAGCTGTTTTTT
CAYRAGPYGELFF
>TRBJ2-5|-|-|TRBV28
TGTGCCAGCAGTTCCCCCGCAGTAGAGACCCAGTACTTC
CASSSPAVETQYF
>TRBJ2-2|-|TRBD1|TRBV7-2
TGTGCCAGCAGCCCGACGGGACAGCACACCGGGGAGCTGTTTTTT
CASSPTGQHTGELFF
>TRBJ1-1|-|-|TRBV7-2
TGTGCCAGCAGTTCCGATATGAACACTGAAGCTTTCTTT
CASSSDMNTEAFF
>TRBJ1-2|-|-|TRBV18
TGTGCCAGCTCACCAGCCTACGGACCTAACTATGGCTACACCTTC
CASSPAYGPNYGYTF
>TRBJ2-7|-|-|TRBV27
TGTGCCAGCAGTTTATCGGCAGGGCCGTTCGAGCAGTACTTC
CASSLSAGPFEQYF
>TRBJ2-1|-|-|TRBV29-1
TGCAGCGTGCCACAGGGAAACCTCTACAATGAGCAGTTCTTC
CSVPQGNLYNEQFF
>TRBJ2-3|-|-|TRBV11-2
TGTGCCAGCAGCTTAGATCTAGAGAGTCTGCAGTATTTT
CASSLDLESLQYF
>TRBJ2-4|-|-|TRBV4-1
TGCGCCAGCAGCCAAGCGGGGGCCAAAAACATTCAGTACTTC
CASSQAGAKNIQYF
>TRBJ2-6|-|-|TRBV6-6
TGTGCCAGCGGTTTGGGTCCAGGGGCCAACGTCCTGACTTTC
CASGLGPGANVLTF
>TRBJ2-7|-|TRBD1|TRBV2
TGTGCCAGCAAGGCACAGGGGTCCTCCAACGAGCAGTACTTC
CASKAQGSSNEQYF
>TRBJ2-3|-|TRBD1|TRBV7-2
TGTGCCAGCAGCCCCGGGACAGTTTGGGCCCTCTTT
CASSPGTVWALF
>TRBJ1-2|-|TRBD1|TRBV29-1
TGCAGCGTTGAAACCAACTACAGGGGCTATGGCTACACCTTC
CSVETNYRGYGYTF
>TRBJ2-6|-|-|TRBV15
TGTGCCACCAGCAGTGCCTTCGCTCTGGGTTCCGTCCTGACTTTC
CATSSAFALGSVLTF
>TRBJ2-2|-|TRBD1|TRBV28
TGTGCCGCCCGGACAGGGGCATCCACCGGGGAGCTGTTTTTT
CAARTGASTGELFF
>TRBJ2-5|-|-|TRBV7-2
TGTGCCAGCAGCCGAGGCAGGGAAGAGACCCAGTACTTC
CASSRGREETQYF
>TRBJ2-1|-|-|TRBV15
TGTGCCACCAGCACCCAAGACAGACCGTACAATGAGCAGTTCTTC
CATSTQDRPYNEQFF
>TRBJ1-2|-|-|TRBV20-1
TGCAGTGCTAGTCCCCAAGGACGCTATGGCTACACCTTC
CSASPQGRYGYTF
>TRBJ2-7|once|TRBD2|TRBV20-1
TGCAGTGCTAGACTAGCGGGGTTCTACGAGCAGTACTTC
CSARLAGFYEQYF
>TRBJ2-1|-|TRBD2|TRBV30
TGTGCCTGGAGTGTATTCGGCGGGAGCTACAATGAGCAGTTCTTC
CAWSVFGGSYNEQFF
>TRBJ2-4|-|TRBD1|TRBV14
TGTGCCAGCAGCCAAGGACAGGGGGCTGGCATTCAGTACTTC
CASSQGQGAGIQYF
>TRBJ2-1|once|-|TRBV6-5
TGTGCCAGCAGTTACTCGCACGGGAGTGGAGTAGGGCAGTTCTTC
CASSYSHGSGVGQFF
>TRBJ2-7|-|TRBD2|TRBV20-1
TGCAGTGCTAGTCTCGGCGGGAGATACTACGAGCAGTACTTC
CSASLGGRYYEQYF
>TRBJ1-4|-|-|TRBV29-1
TGCAGCGTTGCAACAGGGACGGGCGAAAAACTGTTTTTT
CSVATGTGEKLFF
>TRBJ2-5|once|TRBD1|TRBV18
TGTGCCAGCTCACCAGAACAGGGGGCCCTAAAGACCCAGTACTTC
CASSPEQGALKTQYF
>TRBJ1-4|-|-|TRBV9
TGTGCCAGCAGCGATACCCAAGGGTCCGGGGAAAAACTGTTTTTT
CASSDTQGSGEKLFF
>TRBJ2-3|-|TRBD2|TRBV29-1
TGCAGCGTAGAACTAGCGGGAGGGCGGAGCACAGATACGCAGTATTTT
CSVELAGGRSTDTQYF
>TRBJ1-5|-|-|TRBV30
TGTGCCTGGAATAACGGGGGGAACAAGCCCCAGCATTTT
CAWNNGGNKPQHF
>TRBJ2-5|-|TRBD1|TRBV5-1
TGCGCCAGCAGCTCGACAGGGGCCGAGGAGACCCAGTACTTC
CASSSTGAEETQYF
>TRBJ2-2|-|TRBD1|TRBV30
TGTGCCTGGAGGCGGCAGGGGGACACCGGGGAGCTGTTTTTT
CAWRRQGDTGELFF